This T cell receptor (beta chain) was recorded in a study of cytomegalovirus exposure and HLA in healthy donors. About the study: The study placed roughly four fifths of its approximately 400 genotyped donors in the Caucasian-associated ancestry cluster.

PCR was performed using 60 Vbeta and 13 Jbeta primers. The protocol was immunoSEQ multiplex PCR, while the TCRdb copy is restricted to in-frame clones and leaves out a portion. The sample records around 130,000 clones, approximately 69% being singletons. This CDR3 contains 12 residues. The germline V gene has CDR1 SGDLS and CDR2 YYNGEE. V lost 3 bases and J 9 bases, leaving 10 bases between the germline ends. Study-level findings and limits: Among TCR beta chains, those listed as cytomegalovirus-associated numbered about 150. Most TCR sequences were rare, but some public TCRs occurred in many donors.

Comment on this clone: Its antigen remains unknown.

The receptor's source is a man between 35 and 55 years old in good health and CMV-seropositive. The sequenced material came from PBMCs. V and J are TRBV9 and TRBJ1-3; D is uncertain. The CDR3 sequence is CASSGPGGTIYF. As DNA, the CDR3 is TGTGCCAGCAGCGGGCCGGGAGGCACCATATATTTT.